The entry below gives a single TCR beta chain sequence along with its context. The antigen remains unidentified. This CDR3 comprises 14 residues. Germline loops: CDR1 LNHDA, CDR2 SQIVND (reference sequence). J was trimmed by 3 bases and V by 6 bases; bases with no gene match: 7. The data belong to a study of shared clonotypes between healthy human individuals. The protocol was immunoSEQ multiplex PCR, while the TCRdb copy is restricted to in-frame clones and leaves out a portion. The sample lists 950,000 to 1,300,000 clones, about 77% seen once, with around 1.5% in the top ten. General study results and limits: Only blood was sampled; tissue repertoires likely differ. A handful of donors shared about 4.8% of their naive CD4 clonotypes.

This chain links TRBV19 with TRBJ2-7; 8 nucleotides line up with TRBD1. This TCR came from a man aged 18 to 29 in good health. The sample taken for sequencing was memory CD4+ T cells sorted from blood. As to subset: CD45RA-negative fraction. CDR3 in amino acids: CASRKTGANYEQYF. The CDR3 region has the DNA TGTGCCAGTAGAAAGACAGGGGCGAACTACGAGCAGTACTTC. Using reference TRBV19 and TRBJ2-7 for the parts outside the CDR3, the full variable domain is DGGITQSPKYLFRKEGQNVTLSCEQNLNHDAMYWYRQDPGQGLRLIYYSQIVNDFQKGDIAEGYSVSREKKESFPLTVTSAQKNPTAFYLCASRKTGANYEQYFGPGTRLTVT.